This TCR beta chain was captured in a study of blood T cell repertoires in COVID-19. Study-wide background: Acute and convalescent COVID-19 specimens originated in the United States, Italy and Spain.

This clone showed up just once. Germline loops: CDR1 SGHTA, CDR2 FQGNSA. Trimming pared 1 base from V and 6 bases from J, leaving 11 bases between. This CDR3 spans 14 amino acids. Authors' methods: It was from reference gene primer amplification that nucleated cell counts were estimated. Clones were read by immunoSEQ multiplex PCR, and TCRdb kept only the in-frame ones, dropping some. V and J calls and clone size follow that table, whereas D and trimming were derived from the DNA. The sample lists 250,000 or so clones, approximately 84% occurring once. The origin of this receptor is a woman aged 80 or over with acute or convalescent COVID-19. The rearrangement uses TRBV7-2 and TRBJ2-3; tentative D call: TRBD1 (7 bases). Sequenced material: peripheral blood. The CDR3 nucleotides read TGTGCCAGCAGCTTAGACTCAGGGGGGGATACGCAGTATTTT. Protein sequence: CASSLDSGGDTQYF.